This is a list of T cell receptor beta chains from one sample in a study of beta chain features in type 1 diabetes. Sequenced by immunoSEQ multiplex PCR; TCRdb stores in-frame clones only, minus some. The sample lists around 600,000 clones, around an eighth occurring once. Sequencing was done on a sample of naive CD4+ T cells from blood. These receptors were collected from a man younger than 40 with type 1 diabetes. Each CDR3 is given with its conserved first and last residue. D genes are given only for firm matches. Clone size appears in some rows only: once, few, many, or a class for an expanded clone.

TRBJ1-2	NA	TRBD1	TRBV9	TGTGCCAGCAGCGACAAAGCCGGGACAGCTAACTATGGCTACACCTTC	CASSDKAGTANYGYTF
TRBJ1-1	many	NA	TRBV10-3	TGTGCCATCACAGGGGACTGGAACACTGAAGCTTTCTTT	CAITGDWNTEAFF
TRBJ2-1	few	TRBD1	TRBV28	TGTGCCAGCAGTTCCATCGGACAGGGGGCTTACAATGAGCAGTTCTTC	CASSSIGQGAYNEQFF
TRBJ2-5	NA	TRBD1	TRBV9	TGTGCCAGCAGCACGGACAGGGGGATGGGAGAGACCCAGTACTTC	CASSTDRGMGETQYF
TRBJ2-2	few	TRBD2	TRBV7-2	TGTGCCATAACGGGGGGACGGGCGAACACCGGGGAGCTGTTTTTT	CAITGGRANTGELFF
TRBJ2-7	few	NA	TRBV5-1	TGCGCCAGCAGCCCCTCCGGGAGCTACGAGCAGTACTTC	CASSPSGSYEQYF
TRBJ2-2	NA	NA	TRBV7-3	TGTGCCAGCAGCGCGACCGTCACCGGGGAGCTGTTTTTT	CASSATVTGELFF
TRBJ1-2	few	NA	TRBV9	TGTGCCAGCAGCGTAGAGCTGGGGGCCTACTATGGCTACACCTTC	CASSVELGAYYGYTF
TRBJ1-2	few	NA	TRBV30	TGTGCCTGGGGACCTTCCAGTTATAACTATGGCTACACCTTC	CAWGPSSYNYGYTF
TRBJ1-3	few	TRBD1	TRBV2	TGTGCCAGCAGGAACTCGCCTGGGACAGGGGACCCTGGAAACACCATATATTTT	CASRNSPGTGDPGNTIYF
TRBJ2-3	NA	NA	TRBV7-6	TGTGCCAGCAGCTTAGGGGGGACAGATACGCAGTATTTT	CASSLGGTDTQYF
TRBJ2-1	NA	NA	TRBV7-3	TGTGCCAGCAGCTTAGGGGCTAGGTACAATGAGCAGTTCTTC	CASSLGARYNEQFF
TRBJ2-3	few	TRBD1	TRBV28	TGTGCCAGCATCCAGGGGGCCACAGATACGCAGTATTTT	CASIQGATDTQYF
TRBJ1-1	NA	NA	TRBV14	TGTGCCAGCAGCCAATGGAATGGGCTGAACACTGAAGCTTTCTTT	CASSQWNGLNTEAFF
TRBJ2-7	NA	TRBD1	TRBV7-2	TGTGCCAGCAGCCCCTATGGGACAGGGGGCTACGAGCAGTACTTC	CASSPYGTGGYEQYF
TRBJ2-6	NA	NA	TRBV29-1	TGCAGCGTTGTCTCTGGGGCCAACGTCCTGACTTTC	CSVVSGANVLTF
TRBJ1-3	NA	TRBD1	TRBV2	TGTGCCAGCAGTGAAGATTCGGGAAACAGGGGAAGGTCCTTCTCTGGAAACACCATATATTTT	CASSEDSGNRGRSFSGNTIYF
TRBJ1-2	few	NA	TRBV20-1	TGCAGTGCTAGCGGGGACACAGAAACCTTC	CSASGDTETF
TRBJ1-4	few	NA	TRBV29-1	TGCAGCGTTGAAGATCCTGGGCTAACCCATGAAAAACTGTTTTTT	CSVEDPGLTHEKLFF
TRBJ2-5	NA	NA	TRBV2	TGTGCCAGCATTACCCTCAATGGGTCAGGAGAGACCCAGTACTTC	CASITLNGSGETQYF
TRBJ2-5	few	NA	TRBV7-2	TGTGCCAGCAGCGAAACCCGCCAGACCCAGTACTTC	CASSETRQTQYF
TRBJ1-2	few	NA	TRBV19	TGTGCCAGTAGTCAGGGGTACTATGGCTACACCTTC	CASSQGYYGYTF
TRBJ1-5	few	NA	TRBV7-2	TGTGCCAGCAGCTTAGCCTTACGGGTTGGGCAGCCCCAGCATTTT	CASSLALRVGQPQHF
TRBJ1-2	few	TRBD1	TRBV28	TGTGCCAGCAGTTTAGGGACAGGGGGGGCCTACTATGGCTACACCTTC	CASSLGTGGAYYGYTF
TRBJ2-5	few	TRBD1	TRBV19	TGTGCCAGTAGTCCCGCGAGACAGGGGGTAGAGACCCAGTACTTC	CASSPARQGVETQYF
TRBJ1-2	NA	NA	TRBV7-2	TGTGCCAGCAGCTTGAGTCAGCGCCTTAACTATGGCTACACCTTC	CASSLSQRLNYGYTF
TRBJ1-2	few	NA	TRBV6-5	TGTGCCAGCAGTGGCCGACAGGATGGCTACACCTTC	CASSGRQDGYTF
TRBJ2-7	few	NA	TRBV5-1	TGCGCCAGCAGCTTGGCGCTGGAGGCCTACGAGCAGTACTTC	CASSLALEAYEQYF
TRBJ1-5	NA	TRBD1	TRBV5-1	TGCGCCAGCAGCTTGGTAGGGGGCGGCGATCAGCCCCAGCATTTT	CASSLVGGGDQPQHF
TRBJ1-2	few	TRBD1	TRBV7-8	TGTGCCAGCTCCCTTAGGGACAGGGGAAATGGCTACACCTTC	CASSLRDRGNGYTF
TRBJ2-2	NA	NA	TRBV7-8	TGTGCCAGCAGCAGTAGTACCGCAGGGTTTTTGGCCGGGGAGCTGTTTTTT	CASSSSTAGFLAGELFF